This is a list of T cell receptor beta chains from one sample in a study of Tregs in tolerant kidney transplant recipients. Profiled with immunoSEQ multiplex PCR; TCRdb holds only in-frame clones, not every one. Of fewer than 60,000 clones listed, over 80% are singletons. The sequencing used CD8+ T cells from blood (PBMCs), collected 24 months after the transplant. These receptor sequences come from a human patient who received a combined kidney and bone marrow transplant. The graft donor may have given rise to some T cells. Each CDR3 is given with its conserved first and last residue. D genes are given only for firm matches. Size is stated for part of the rows, as once, few or many counts, or as a class when the clone is expanded.

NA	TRBV5-6	NA	18	TRBJ2-3	TGTGCCAGCAGCTTGGTGGTCTTTCGGGCAGGGGGCACAGATACGCAGTATTTT	CASSLVVFRAGGTDTQYF
NA	TRBV27	TRBD2	15	TRBJ2-7	TGTGCCCGACCGGTTGGCAGCGGGAGGCCCCACGAGCAGTACTTC	CARPVGSGRPHEQYF
NA	TRBV29-1	TRBD1	14	TRBJ1-2	TGCAGCGTTGAAGCCGGGACAGGGAACTATGGCTACACCTTC	CSVEAGTGNYGYTF
NA	TRBV19	TRBD2	18	TRBJ2-7	TGTGCCAGTAGTTACTGGCACGACCCTAGCGGGGGAACCTACGAGCAGTACTTC	CASSYWHDPSGGTYEQYF
NA	TRBV4-3	TRBD2	16	TRBJ2-7	TGCGCCAGCAGCCAAGATTACGGGGGACTAAGGGACGAGCAGTACTTC	CASSQDYGGLRDEQYF
NA	TRBV4-2	NA	14	TRBJ2-7	TGTGCCAGCAGCCAGAAGAGGCTAGCAGGCGAGCAGTACTTC	CASSQKRLAGEQYF
NA	TRBV7-9	NA	13	TRBJ2-7	TGTGCCAGCAGCTTTCCGGGAGCCCGGGAGCAGTACTTC	CASSFPGAREQYF
NA	TRBV20-1	NA	11	TRBJ1-2	TGCAGTGCTAGACTAAACTATGGCTACACCTTC	CSARLNYGYTF
NA	TRBV7-9	TRBD2	14	TRBJ2-7	TGTGCCAGCAGCTCATCGACTAGCGGGGACGAGCAGTACTTC	CASSSSTSGDEQYF
NA	TRBV7-9	TRBD2	15	TRBJ2-1	TGTGCCAGCAGCTACCTAGCGGGAGTCCACAATGAGCAGTTCTTC	CASSYLAGVHNEQFF
NA	TRBV4-2	TRBD1	16	TRBJ2-2	TGTGCCAGCAGCCTATGGACAGGGGGCGAAGCCGGGGAGCTGTTTTTT	CASSLWTGGEAGELFF
NA	TRBV7-9	NA	15	TRBJ1-2	TGTGCCAGCAGCCCGGGGGTGGAGGGACCCAATGGCTACACCTTC	CASSPGVEGPNGYTF
NA	TRBV6-5	NA	15	TRBJ2-4	TGTGCCAGCAGTTACTCCGCGGGGGCCTCGAACATTCAGTACTTC	CASSYSAGASNIQYF
NA	TRBV19	NA	16	TRBJ1-1	TGTGCCAGTAGCACATTGGTCGAGGATGAGAACACTGAAGCTTTCTTT	CASSTLVEDENTEAFF
NA	TRBV7-9	NA	12	TRBJ1-2	TGTGCCAGCAGTGGGGGCTCCTATGGCTACACCTTC	CASSGGSYGYTF
NA	TRBV5-6	NA	15	TRBJ1-5	TGTGCCAGCAGCTTGGGCAGGGTCGGCAATCAGCCCCAGCATTTT	CASSLGRVGNQPQHF
NA	TRBV28	NA	15	TRBJ1-2	TGTGCCAGCAGCCCTCTGAAGGAGGTAGACTATGGCTACACCTTC	CASSPLKEVDYGYTF
NA	TRBV14	NA	15	TRBJ1-6	TGTGCCAGCAGCCAAGGACAGAACCCGGATTCACCCCTCCACTTT	CASSQGQNPDSPLHF
NA	TRBV19	NA	11	TRBJ1-1	TGTGCCAGTAGTTACGGGAATGAAGCTTTCTTT	CASSYGNEAFF
NA	TRBV4-1	TRBD1	15	TRBJ1-2	TGCGCCAGCAGCCAAGCTGGGACAGACCACCTAGGCTACACCTTC	CASSQAGTDHLGYTF
NA	TRBV28	TRBD1	14	TRBJ1-1	TGTGCCAGCAGGGATCAGGGGGCGGGCACTGAAGCTTTCTTT	CASRDQGAGTEAFF
NA	TRBV5-1	TRBD1	17	TRBJ1-1	TGCGCCAGCAGCTTGGTCGTAACCGGGACAGGGACCGCTGAAGCTTTCTTT	CASSLVVTGTGTAEAFF
few	TRBV11-1	NA	13	TRBJ2-1	TGTGCCAGCAGCTTATCAACAGGCAATGAGCAGTTCTTC	CASSLSTGNEQFF
NA	TRBV5-5	TRBD2	15	TRBJ2-7	TGTGCCAGCAGCTTGCATCCGGGACTAGCCTACGAGCAGTACTTC	CASSLHPGLAYEQYF
NA	TRBV7-3	TRBD1	15	TRBJ2-1	TGTGCCAGCAGCTTAAGGACAGGGGGCTTGAATGAGCAGTTCTTC	CASSLRTGGLNEQFF
NA	TRBV6-5	NA	13	TRBJ2-7	TGTGCCAGCAGTTACTTCGGTGACTACGAGCAGTACTTC	CASSYFGDYEQYF
NA	TRBV7-6	TRBD2	17	TRBJ2-2	TGTGCCAGCAGCTTGCAGGGACTAGCGGGAGTCACCGGGGAGCTGTTTTTT	CASSLQGLAGVTGELFF
NA	TRBV30	NA	14	TRBJ1-1	TGTGCCTGGAGTACAATCCACACGAACACTGAAGCTTTCTTT	CAWSTIHTNTEAFF
NA	TRBV28	NA	14	TRBJ2-3	TGTGCCAGCCAGGGCTTAACGAGCACAGATACGCAGTATTTT	CASQGLTSTDTQYF
NA	TRBV9	TRBD1	14	TRBJ2-7	TGTGCCAGCAGCCTAGATACAGGGGGCTACGAGCAGTACTTC	CASSLDTGGYEQYF
NA	TRBV7-9	TRBD2	14	TRBJ2-7	TGTGCCAGCAGCTTGCGGGGGATAAGCTACGAGCAGTACTTC	CASSLRGISYEQYF
once	TRBV7-9	NA	15	TRBJ2-7	TGTGCCAGCAGCCCCAATGAGGGAGATGCCTACGAGCAGTACTTC	CASSPNEGDAYEQYF
NA	TRBV7-2	NA	15	TRBJ2-5	TGTGCCAGCAGCTTAGTCCGGACAGTACAAGAGACCCAGTACTTC	CASSLVRTVQETQYF
NA	TRBV6-5	NA	14	TRBJ2-6	TGTGCCAGCAGTAAACGGTCTGGGGCCAACGTCCTGACTTTC	CASSKRSGANVLTF
NA	TRBV2	TRBD1	16	TRBJ2-7	TGTGCCAGCAGCCTCCTACAGGGGGCGTCTTCCTACGAGCAGTACTTC	CASSLLQGASSYEQYF
NA	TRBV4-1	NA	16	TRBJ1-3	TGCGCCAGCAGCCAAGGGGTCCTGGGAGCTGGAAACACCATATATTTT	CASSQGVLGAGNTIYF
NA	TRBV4-1	TRBD1	18	TRBJ2-3	TGCGCCAGCAGCCAACACGAGACAGGGTGGAGCCCCACAGATACGCAGTATTTT	CASSQHETGWSPTDTQYF
once	TRBV5-7	NA	12	TRBJ1-3	TGTGCCAGCGCTAAGGGAGGGAACACCATATATTTT	CASAKGGNTIYF
NA	TRBV29-1	NA	11	TRBJ2-1	TGCAGCGTTGAAGGGGTCAGGGGGCAGTTCTTC	CSVEGVRGQFF
NA	TRBV6-4	TRBD2	15	TRBJ2-3	TGTGCCAGCAGCAATAGCGGGGGGCGTACAGATACGCAGTATTTT	CASSNSGGRTDTQYF
NA	TRBV29-1	TRBD2	14	TRBJ2-3	TGCAGCGTTGGGACTAGCGGGTACACAGATACGCAGTATTTT	CSVGTSGYTDTQYF
NA	TRBV21-1	NA	18	TRBJ2-7	TGTGCCAGCAGCAAAAAAGAGGCGGATCGGACAGGGGCCTACGAGCAGTACTTC	CASSKKEADRTGAYEQYF
few	TRBV2	TRBD2	17	TRBJ2-2	TGTGCCAGCGGAGGACTAGCGGGAGGCCGGAACACCGGGGAGCTGTTTTTT	CASGGLAGGRNTGELFF
NA	TRBV7-2	NA	15	TRBJ2-5	TGTGCCAGCAGCCAGTCGGGGGGCAGTCAAGAGACCCAGTACTTC	CASSQSGGSQETQYF
NA	TRBV2	TRBD1	15	TRBJ1-6	TGTGCCAGCAGTGAAGCTGGACAGGGAAGGTCACCCCTCCACTTT	CASSEAGQGRSPLHF
NA	TRBV29-1	NA	15	TRBJ1-5	TGCAGCGTGCGTCGGGGGACCTATAGCAATCAGCCCCAGCATTTT	CSVRRGTYSNQPQHF
NA	TRBV7-8	TRBD2	16	TRBJ2-1	TGTGCCAGCAGCTTAGTGCGTAGCGGGAGGGACAATGAGCAGTTCTTC	CASSLVRSGRDNEQFF
NA	TRBV19	TRBD2	15	TRBJ2-3	TGTGCCAGTAGTTCACTAGCGGGGGTTACCCACCCGTGGTATTTT	CASSSLAGVTHPWYF
NA	TRBV5-4	NA	13	TRBJ2-5	TGTGCCAGCAGCGCTAGCCTTTCCGAGACCCAGTACTTC	CASSASLSETQYF
few	TRBV7-3	NA	13	TRBJ2-1	TGTGCCAGCAGCCTGCCGGGATGGGATGAGCAGTTCTTC	CASSLPGWDEQFF
once	TRBV29-1	TRBD2	16	TRBJ2-7	TGCAGCGTTGAAGGGTCTACTAGCGGGAGGCCGGGAGAGCAGTACTTC	CSVEGSTSGRPGEQYF
NA	TRBV7-7	NA	13	TRBJ2-7	TGTGCCAGCAGCTTAAATTCTCGGGGCGAGCAGTACTTC	CASSLNSRGEQYF
NA	TRBV5-4	TRBD2	16	TRBJ2-1	TGTGCCAGCAGCTTGTATGCGGGGGGGGCCTACAATGAGCAGTTCTTC	CASSLYAGGAYNEQFF
NA	TRBV9	TRBD2	16	TRBJ2-1	TGTGCCAGCAGCGACCGGACTAGCGGGACCAACAATGAGCAGTTCTTC	CASSDRTSGTNNEQFF
NA	TRBV19	TRBD1	16	TRBJ2-5	TGTGCCAGTAGTATAGGTACCAGGGGGCGCGGGGAGACCCAGTACTTC	CASSIGTRGRGETQYF
medium-sized	TRBV4-2	TRBD1	15	TRBJ2-2	TGTGCCAGCAGCCAAGGACAGGGAATATCCGGGGAGCTGTTTTTT	CASSQGQGISGELFF
NA	TRBV11-2	NA	16	TRBJ2-3	TGTGCCAGCAGCTTAGAATACGGGAGAGCTGCAGATACGCAGTATTTT	CASSLEYGRAADTQYF